This TCR beta chain derives from a study of T cells in Graves' hyperthyroidism and ophthalmopathy. Study results and limitations: Ophthalmopathy onset followed model prediction by a median about seven months.

Germline V lookup: CDR1 KGHDR, CDR2 SFDVKD. The CDR3 runs to 15 residues. Trimming took 7 bases from V and 4 from J; bases not matched to a gene: 7. Using RNA transcripts as the source, TCR beta CDR3 regions were amplified. First-round RT-PCR of the TCR CDR3 relied on the HTBI primer set. TCRdb redid the calling of the multiplex PCR reads with MiXCR, one entry per CDR3 protein. The sample contains hundreds of thousands of distinct CDR3 sequences, about 43% of which appear only once. A note on this clonotype: Its antigen remains unknown. A much bigger clone sits one base away, suggesting this may be a read error.

Sequences were obtained from peripheral blood or thyroid tissue (not recorded which). The source of this sequence is a woman between 18 and 29 years old with Graves' hyperthyroidism. V usage is TRBV24-1 and J usage is TRBJ2-7, with 12 nucleotides matching TRBD1. The chain's CDR3 is CATSTGTGGQYEQYF. CDR3 DNA sequence: TGTGCCACCAGCACCGGGACAGGGGGCCAATACGAGCAGTACTTC.